The entry that follows covers one TCR beta chain sequence. Its target is unknown. With 60 Vbeta and 13 Jbeta primers, the PCR was carried out. Sequencing was performed with immunoSEQ multiplex PCR; in TCRdb, only in-frame clones are kept and a portion is missing. Of about 140,000 clones detected, around 75% appear once; the ten largest clones hold roughly 12%. The record originates from a study of cytomegalovirus exposure and HLA in healthy donors. The CDR3 runs 13 residues. V dropped 1 base and J dropped 14 bases, with 15 bases sitting between them. CDR1 and CDR2 (germline): SGHTA, FQGNSA. Points from the study as a whole: Earlier results showed most TCR beta V segments being productive about 90% or about 30% of the time. Trimming of TCR beta V- and J-genes showed a link, identified in a later analysis, to a missense DCLRE1C variant. According to a later analysis, donors in an Asian-associated ancestry cluster reportedly had fewer N-insertions than the roughly 670-donor mean. For most TCR sequences rarity was the rule, although some public TCRs occurred in many donors.

This TCR came from a man in his late teens or twenties in good health and CMV-seropositive. The chain joins TRBV7-2 to TRBJ2-1; maybe TRBD2 (5 bases). What was sequenced was PBMCs. CDR3 amino acids: CASSLGSVATEFF. The CDR3 DNA reads as TGTGCCAGCAGCTTAGGGTCGGTAGCGACGGAGTTCTTC.